The text below deals with one TCR beta chain. The data were produced by immunoSEQ multiplex PCR, yet TCRdb's version contains in-frame clones alone and is incomplete. The sample holds 350,000 to 400,000 clones, roughly nine tenths seen once. This specimen belongs to a study of blood T cell repertoires in COVID-19. Trimming shortened V by 7 bases and J by 4 bases, and 6 bases separated the two germline ends. The CDR3 has 11 residues. V gene TRBV12-3 or TRBV12-4 combines with J gene TRBJ2-3; D is unresolved. The sequenced sample consisted of PBMCs or T cells enriched from blood (not recorded which). The source of this sequence is a woman in her forties who had been exposed to COVID-19. This CDR3 is CASKSADTQYF. CDR3 nucleotides: TGTGCCAGCAAGAGCGCAGATACGCAGTATTTT.